This entry lists 11 T cell receptor beta chains sequenced from one sample in a study of OX40 agonist ivuxolimab in advanced cancers. The repertoire was sequenced with immunoSEQ multiplex PCR; TCRdb's copy has only in-frame clones and lacks some. The profile shows more than 75,000 clones, about 81% of them singletons. The sequences come from CD4+ or CD8+ T cells sorted from blood, collected in a trial of the OX40 agonist ivuxolimab. All receptors derive from an adult with an advanced solid tumor such as melanoma, head and neck, liver or kidney cancer.

The J gene is TRBJ2-1, the V gene TRBV7-2; perhaps TRBD2 as D (5 bases). V was pared by 1 base and J by 3 bases, with 16 bases between. This CDR3 has 17 residues. Germline CDR1 and CDR2: SGHTA and FQGNSA. The CDR3 is CASSLVGTSLDYNEQFF. The CDR3 DNA is TGTGCCAGCAGCTTAGTAGGAACCTCACTAGACTACAATGAGCAGTTCTTC.

This clone came up a few times. The V call is TRBV7-8, the J call TRBJ2-7, with TRBD1 matching over 9 bases. The V and J ends lost 4 bases and 3 bases, in that order; junction bases with no gene match: 7. CDR1 SGHVS and CDR2 FQNEAQ come from the germline V gene. CDR3 size: 15 residues. The CDR3 DNA reads TGTGCCAGCAGCTCTGGGCGACAGGGGGTCTACGAGCAGTACTTC. It encodes CASSSGRQGVYEQYF.

This clone was seen a single time. The gene calls are TRBV21-1 and TRBJ2-7; the DNA was not compared with TRBD1, the D call given in the table. TRBV21-1 represents a pseudogene. The CDR3 totals 16 residues. CDR3 nucleotides: TGTGCCAGCAGCAAAGCCCCGGACAGGGGTTTTCGGGAGCAGTACGTC. Its translation is CASSKAPDRGFREQYV.

The chain is built from TRBV28 and TRBJ2-1; D ambiguous. With 3 bases removed from V and 7 bases from J, the gap between germline ends came to 7 bases. The CDR3 contains 12 residues. Germline CDR1 and CDR2: MDHEN and SYDVKM. Here the CDR3 DNA reads TGTGCCAGCAGTTTGAGATCGAATGAGCAGTTCTTC. This encodes CASSLRSNEQFF.

The rearrangement links TRBV28 to TRBJ1-5; D not certain. The length of the CDR3 is 16 residues. In germline, CDR1 is MDHEN, CDR2 SYDVKM. V was shortened by 5 bases and J by 2 bases, with 16 bases between the two germline ends. CDR3 DNA: TGTGCCAGCAGTACTGCCCCCAGAAAGGGCAATCAGCCCCAGCATTTT. It specifies CASSTAPRKGNQPQHF. Complete variable domain (other parts from reference TRBV28 and TRBJ1-5): DVKVTQSSRYLVKRTGEKVFLECVQDMDHENMFWYRQDPGLGLRLIYFSYDVKMKEKGDIPEGYSVSREKKERFSLILESASTNQTSMYLCASSTAPRKGNQPQHFGDGTRLSIL.

The chain employs TRBV5-1 and TRBJ2-1; D not certain. The CDR3 is 15 amino acids. V lost 0 bases and J 0 bases, leaving 7 bases between the germline ends. Germline CDR1 and CDR2: SGHRS and YFSETQ. CDR3: CASSLDPSSYNEQFF. The CDR3 bases are TGCGCCAGCAGCTTGGACCCGAGCTCCTACAATGAGCAGTTCTTC.

The J gene is TRBJ2-3, the V gene TRBV19, with 7 bases lining up with TRBD1. V shed 9 bases, J shed 4 bases, and the junction held 10 bases outside the gene matches. CDR1 and CDR2 from the germline V gene are LNHDA and SQIVND (reference sequence). The CDR3 length is 14 residues. The CDR3 nucleotides are TGTGCCAGCCGGCGACAGGGCAACGCAGATACGCAGTATTTT. Protein: CASRRQGNADTQYF.

This clone was detected only once. The V and J genes are TRBV5-6 and TRBJ1-3; D gene uncertain. CDR3 length: 14 amino acids. Germline CDR1 SGHDT, CDR2 YYEEEE. Trimming took 2 bases from V and 7 from J, leaving 13 bases between them. CDR3 coding DNA: TGTGCCAGCAGCTTTGCAGGCCGACACAACACCATATATTTT. Its protein product is CASSFAGRHNTIYF. The full variable domain, in which reference TRBV5-6 and TRBJ1-3 provide the parts outside the CDR3, is DAGVTQSPTHLIKTRGQQVTLRCSPKSGHDTVSWYQQALGQGPQFIFQYYEEEERQRGNFPDRFSGHQFPNYSSELNVNALLLGDSALYLCASSFAGRHNTIYFGEGSWLTVV.

The rearrangement joins TRBV6-1 to TRBJ1-3; a weak D match, TRBD1 (6 bases). V was shortened by 3 bases and J by 0 bases, with 12 bases between the two germline ends. Germline V gives CDR1 MNHNS, CDR2 SASEGT. This CDR3 has 16 residues. The CDR3, as DNA: TGTGCCAGCAGTGACAGGGGCCTGAGCTCTGGAAACACCATATATTTT. This gives the protein CASSDRGLSSGNTIYF.

V is TRBV7-9 and J is TRBJ2-6; weak D call: TRBD1 (5 bases). V lost 5 bases, J lost 4 bases, and 15 bases lay in between. CDR3 length: 16 residues. CDR1 and CDR2 from the germline V gene are SEHNR and FQNEAQ (reference sequence). The CDR3 bases are TGTGCCAGCAGCCCGAAGGGGTCTCGGGGGGCCAACGTCCTGACTTTC. Protein sequence: CASSPKGSRGANVLTF. Supplemented by reference TRBV7-9 and TRBJ2-6, the full variable domain reads DTGVSQNPRHKITKRGQNVTFRCDPISEHNRLYWYRQTLGQGPEFLTYFQNEAQLEKSRLLSDRFSAERPKGSFSTLEIQRTEQGDSAMYLCASSPKGSRGANVLTFGAGSRLTVL.

This chain joins TRBV6-5 and TRBJ1-3; D uncertain. Trimming shortened V by 5 bases and J by 0 bases, and 11 bases separated the two germline ends. Germline loops: CDR1 MNHEY, CDR2 SVGAGI. This CDR3 has 15 residues. The CDR3 is CASSPREASGNTIYF. The CDR3 nucleotides are TGTGCCAGCAGTCCCCGGGAGGCCTCTGGAAACACCATATATTTT.